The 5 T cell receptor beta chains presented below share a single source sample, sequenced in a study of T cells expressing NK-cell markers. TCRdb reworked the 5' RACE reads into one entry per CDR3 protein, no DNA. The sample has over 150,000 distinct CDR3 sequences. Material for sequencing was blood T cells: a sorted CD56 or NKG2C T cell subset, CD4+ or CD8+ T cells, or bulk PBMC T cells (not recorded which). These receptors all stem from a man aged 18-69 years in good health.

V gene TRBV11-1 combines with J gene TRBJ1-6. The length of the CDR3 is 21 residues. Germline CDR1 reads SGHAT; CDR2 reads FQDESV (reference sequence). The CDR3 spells CASSRSWAGSEDGSFNSPLHF.

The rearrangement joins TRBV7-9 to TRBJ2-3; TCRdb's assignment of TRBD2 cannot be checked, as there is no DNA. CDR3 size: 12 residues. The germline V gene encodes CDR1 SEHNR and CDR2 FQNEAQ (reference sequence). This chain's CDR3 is CASSQTSGGVYF.

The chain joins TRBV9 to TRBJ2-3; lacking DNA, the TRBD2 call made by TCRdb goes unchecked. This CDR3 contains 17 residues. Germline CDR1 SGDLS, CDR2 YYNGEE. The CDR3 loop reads CASSDRLAAPSTDTQYF. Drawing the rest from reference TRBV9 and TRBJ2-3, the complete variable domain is DSGVTQTPKHLITATGQRVTLRCSPRSGDLSVYWYQQSLDQGLQFLIQYYNGEERAKGNILERFSAQQFPDLHSELNLSSLELGDSALYFCASSDRLAAPSTDTQYFGPGTRLTVL.

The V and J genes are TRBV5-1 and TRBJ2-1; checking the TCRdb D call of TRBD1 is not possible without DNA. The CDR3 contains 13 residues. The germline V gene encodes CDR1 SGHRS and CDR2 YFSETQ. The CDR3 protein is CASSPGGYNEQFF.

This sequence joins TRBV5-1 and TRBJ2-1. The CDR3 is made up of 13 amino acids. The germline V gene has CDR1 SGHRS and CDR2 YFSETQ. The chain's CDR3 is CASSPVIHNEQFF.